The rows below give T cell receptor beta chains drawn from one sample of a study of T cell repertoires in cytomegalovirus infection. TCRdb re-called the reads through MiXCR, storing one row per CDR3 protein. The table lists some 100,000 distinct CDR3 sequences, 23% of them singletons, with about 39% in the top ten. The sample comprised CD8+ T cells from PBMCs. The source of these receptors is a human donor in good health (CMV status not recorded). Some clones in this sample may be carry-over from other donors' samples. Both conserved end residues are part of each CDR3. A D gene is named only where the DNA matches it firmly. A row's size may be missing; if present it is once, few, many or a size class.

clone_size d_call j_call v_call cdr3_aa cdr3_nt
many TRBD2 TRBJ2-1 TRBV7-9 CASSLGASGYNEQFF TGTGCCAGCAGCTTAGGTGCTAGCGGTTACAATGAGCAGTTCTTC
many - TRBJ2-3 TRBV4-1 CASSQDAASTDTQYF TGCGCCAGCAGCCAAGACGCAGCCAGCACAGATACGCAGTATTTT
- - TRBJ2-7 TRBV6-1 CASSSSDRPYEQYF -
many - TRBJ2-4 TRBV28 CASSARTEGMGAKNIQYF TGTGCCAGCAGTGCCCGGACAGAAGGGATGGGCGCCAAAAACATTCAGTACTTC
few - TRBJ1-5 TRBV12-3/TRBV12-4 CATHTLTGSGQPQHF TGTGCCACACACACCCTCACAGGGTCCGGGCAGCCCCAGCATTTT
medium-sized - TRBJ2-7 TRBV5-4 CASSLSGASYEQYF TGTGCCAGCAGCTTGTCCGGCGCCTCCTACGAGCAGTACTTC
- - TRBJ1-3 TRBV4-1 CASSQDWVGLTSGNTIYF TGCGCCAGCAGCCAAGATTGGGTCGGACTGACCTCTGGAAACACCATATATTTT
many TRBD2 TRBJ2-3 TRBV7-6 CASSLMTSGGPDTQYF TGTGCCAGCAGCTTAATGACTAGCGGGGGGCCAGATACGCAGTATTTT
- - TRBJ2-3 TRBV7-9 CASSLDREDTQYF TGTGCCAGCAGCTTAGATAGAGAAGATACGCAGTATTTT
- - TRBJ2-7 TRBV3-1 CASSQDKELRSYEQYF TGTGCCAGCAGCCAAGATAAGGAGCTACGCTCCTACGAGCAGTACTTC
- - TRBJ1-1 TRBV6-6 CASSFGQTEAFF TGTGCCAGCAGTTTCGGACAGACTGAAGCTTTCTTT
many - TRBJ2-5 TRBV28 CASSSPGFGETQYF TGTGCCAGCAGTTCCCCGGGTTTCGGGGAGACCCAGTACTTC
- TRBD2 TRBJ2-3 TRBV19 CASRRLSGGEDTHF TGTGCCAGTAGACGCCTTTCGGGGGGGGAAGATACGCATTTT
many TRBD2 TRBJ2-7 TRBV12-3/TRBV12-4 CASSQRTSGKPYEQYF TGTGCCAGCAGTCAAAGAACTAGCGGTAAACCCTACGAGCAGTACTTC
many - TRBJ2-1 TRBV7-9 CASSSTTSVLRSLDEQFF TGTGCCAGCAGCTCCACAACGTCGGTTCTCCGTAGTCTGGATGAGCAGTTCTTC
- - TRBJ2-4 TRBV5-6 CASSFRGGKNIQYF TGTGCCAGCAGCTTCCGGGGCGGTAAAAACATTCAGTACTTC
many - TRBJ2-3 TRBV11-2 CASSLGWLGITDTQYF TGTGCCAGCAGCTTAGGGTGGTTGGGAATCACAGATACGCAGTATTTT
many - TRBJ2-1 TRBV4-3 CASSQTRETYNEQFF TGCGCCAGCAGCCAGACCAGGGAGACCTACAATGAGCAGTTCTTC
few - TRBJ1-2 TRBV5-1 CASSLVPGRVGNGYTF TGCGCCAGCAGCTTGGTACCAGGGAGGGTCGGAAATGGCTACACCTTC
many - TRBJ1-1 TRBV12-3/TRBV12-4 CASSLMGNTEAFF TGTGCCAGCAGTTTAATGGGGAACACTGAAGCTTTCTTT
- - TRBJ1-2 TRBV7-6 CASSSDLQANYGYTF TGTGCCAGCAGCTCCGATCTCCAGGCTAACTATGGCTACACCTTC
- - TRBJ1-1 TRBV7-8 CASSLEGIGYTEAFF TGTGCCAGCAGCTTAGAAGGTATCGGGTACACTGAAGCTTTCTTT
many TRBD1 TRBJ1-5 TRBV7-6 CASSAGQGAGQPQHF TGTGCCAGCAGCGCAGGACAGGGGGCAGGCCAGCCCCAGCATTTT
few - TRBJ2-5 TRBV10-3 CAISESQRPETQYF TGTGCCATCAGTGAGTCCCAGCGCCCAGAGACCCAGTACTTC
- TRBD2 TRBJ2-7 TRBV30 CAWRAGPEKQYF TGTGCCTGGAGAGCGGGACCCGAGAAGCAGTACTTC
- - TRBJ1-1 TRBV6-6 CASSYRGRPEAFF TGTGCCAGCAGTTATAGGGGGAGGCCTGAAGCTTTCTTT
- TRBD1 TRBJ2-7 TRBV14 CASSQQTGTSYEQYF TGTGCCAGCAGCCAACAGACAGGGACGTCCTACGAGCAGTACTTC
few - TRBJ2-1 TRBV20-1 CSANPDTGYNEQFF TGCAGTGCGAACCCGGACACGGGCTACAATGAGCAGTTCTTT
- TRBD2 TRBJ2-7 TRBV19 CASSPLAGGLYEQYF TGTGCCAGTAGTCCCCTAGCGGGGGGTCTGTACGAGCAGTACTTC
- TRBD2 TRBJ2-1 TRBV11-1 CASSGGGTHNEQFF TGTGCCAGCTCGGGGGGGGGGACCCACAATGAGCAGTTCTTC
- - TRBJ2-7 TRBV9 CASSPTGLAMNEQYF TGTGCCAGCAGCCCCACGGGGCTAGCAATGAACGAGCAGTACTTC
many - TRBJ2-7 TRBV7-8 CASSPLDDYEQYF TGTGCCAGCAGCCCCCTGGATGATTACGAGCAGTACTTC
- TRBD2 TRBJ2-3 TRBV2 CARGAGGSGSTDTQYF TGTGCCAGGGGGGCGGGGGGGTCTGGGTCGACAGATACGCAGTATTTT
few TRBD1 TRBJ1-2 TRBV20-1 CSARWDRAPGYTF TGCAGTGCTCGATGGGACAGGGCACCTGGCTACACCTTC
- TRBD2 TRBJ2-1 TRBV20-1 CSARGLGDNEQFF TGCAGTGCCAGGGGACTAGGAGACAATGAGCAGTTCTTC
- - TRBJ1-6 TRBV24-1 CATTDIGGGQWAHSPLHF TGTGCCACCACGGATATCGGCGGCGGACAGTGGGCCCATTCACCCCTCCACTTT
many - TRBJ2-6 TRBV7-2 CASSLMLSGANVLTF TGTGCCAGCAGCTTAATGCTCTCTGGGGCCAACGTCCTGACTTTC
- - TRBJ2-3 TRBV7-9 CASSLETTDTQYF TGTGCCAGCAGCTTAGAAACGACAGATACGCAGTATTTT
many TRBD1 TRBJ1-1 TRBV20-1 CSARAWDRGTEAFF TGCAGTGCTAGAGCGTGGGACAGGGGAACTGAAGCTTTCTTT
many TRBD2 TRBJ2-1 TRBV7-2 CASSPGLAVAEQFF TGTGCCAGCAGCCCGGGACTAGCGGTGGCTGAGCAGTTCTTC
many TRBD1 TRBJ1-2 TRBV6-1 CASSPVKQGYYGYTF TGTGCCAGCAGCCCCGTCAAACAGGGGTACTATGGCTACACCTTC
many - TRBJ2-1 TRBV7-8 CASSSPWDRSSYNEQFF TGTGCCAGCAGCAGCCCGTGGGACCGGAGCTCCTACAATGAGCAGTTCTTC